In its sample, the clone carrying this T cell receptor beta chain was seen many times. What it recognizes is unknown. This sample is drawn from a study of neurological immune-mediated disorders. Study-level points and caveats: None of the CDR3 amino acid sequences of expanded clones recurred across subjects, suggesting private repertoires in all groups.

Time point of the sample: longitudinal time-point 1 (baseline). Germline V lookup: CDR1 DFQATT, CDR2 SNEGSKA (reference sequence). The CDR3 is made up of 14 amino acids. The V segment lost 2 bases and the J segment 3 bases; nucleotides outside the gene matches: 5. The cDNA came from 5'RACE, which used 10-nucleotide random UMIs. In each sequencing run, over 180 million TCR-beta sequences were generated from 15-18 subjects. TCRdb processed the 5' RACE reads anew with MiXCR; each CDR3 protein has one entry. The data contain roughly 61,000 distinct CDR3 sequences, approximately 11% of them singletons. The rearrangement links TRBV20-1 to TRBJ2-7; 9 bases map to TRBD1. The sequence was obtained from a male donor with HTLV-1-associated myelopathy (HAM/TSP). The specimen sequenced was PBMCs. The CDR3 here is CSARSRDRVYEQYF. The CDR3 region has the DNA TGCAGTGCTAGATCCAGGGACAGGGTCTACGAGCAGTACTTC.